One and the same sample provided the 28 T cell receptor beta chains below, sequenced in a study of blood T cell repertoires in COVID-19. Assay used: immunoSEQ multiplex PCR; TCRdb lists only in-frame clones, some missing. Counted here are under 250,000 clones, about 80% occurring once; the ten biggest clones make up about 1.9%. The sample consisted of peripheral blood. The source is a man aged 30 to 45 who had recovered from COVID-19.

The V gene is TRBV21-1, the J gene TRBJ1-3; TRBD1 is the table's D call, not checked against the DNA. TRBV21-1 is recorded as a pseudogene. The CDR3 has 18 residues. The CDR3 DNA sequence: TGTGCCAGCAGCAAAGTAAGGGTAGGGGGCGCATCAGGAAACACCATATATTTT. Amino acids: CASSKVRVGGASGNTIYF.

The genes are TRBV20-1 and TRBJ2-7; weak D call: TRBD1 (6 bases). Trimming stripped 3 bases from V and 7 bases from J, with 10 bases between. CDR1 is DFQATT, CDR2 SNEGSKA, per germline (reference sequence). This CDR3 is built from 11 residues. The CDR3 spells CSASQGWEQYV. DNA of the CDR3: TGCAGTGCTAGCCAGGGGTGGGAGCAGTACGTC.

The chain is built from TRBV5-8 and TRBJ1-2; D not resolved. The germline CDR1 and CDR2 sequences are SGHTS and YDEGEE. V was cut by 4 bases and J by 7 bases, with 20 bases left in between. This CDR3 is 15 amino acids long. The CDR3 DNA sequence: TGTGCCAGCAGCCCAGGCAGCACTCTATTTTTTGGCTACACCTTC. Its protein product is CASSPGSTLFFGYTF.

This chain uses TRBV7-6 with TRBJ2-3; 7 bases line up with TRBD2. The germline V gene encodes CDR1 SGHVS and CDR2 FNYEAQ. The CDR3 has 14 amino acids. V trimming: 5 bases; J trimming: 1 base; junction bases outside the gene matches: 3. CDR3 protein: CASSRGGGTDTQYF. The DNA of the CDR3 is TGTGCCAGCAGCCGGGGAGGGGGCACAGATACGCAGTATTTT.

This CDR3 is CASSLDRSGDYGYTF. Here the CDR3 DNA reads TGTGCCAGCAGCCTAGACAGGTCCGGGGACTATGGCTACACCTTC. The rearrangement links TRBV5-4 to TRBJ1-2, with D possibly being TRBD1 (6 bases). Trimming stripped 4 bases from V and 3 bases from J, with 16 bases between. The CDR3 sequence is 15 residues long. Per germline, CDR1 SGHNT and CDR2 YYREEE (reference sequence).

J is TRBJ2-7 and V is TRBV2; 11 bases agree with TRBD1. Trimming took 3 bases from V and 6 from J; bases not matched to a gene: 4. The CDR3 is 14 residues long. In germline, CDR1 is SNHLY, CDR2 FYNNEI. As DNA, the CDR3 is TGTGCCAGCAGTGATCGGACAGGGGGCGGCGAGCAGTACGTC. Amino acid sequence: CASSDRTGGGEQYV.

CDR3: CASSLLAGGNTGELFF. The DNA for the CDR3 is TGTGCCAGCAGCTTACTAGCGGGGGGGAACACCGGGGAGCTGTTTTTT. The gene calls are TRBV7-2 and TRBJ2-2; 11 nucleotides line up with TRBD2. Germline V gene sequence: CDR1 SGHTA, CDR2 FQGNSA. This CDR3 region has 16 residues. Trimming removed 2 bases from V and 1 base from J; junction bases left unmatched: 0.

The chain links TRBV7-2 to TRBJ1-1; maybe TRBD1 (5 bases). CDR1 is SGHTA, CDR2 FQGNSA, per germline. V was trimmed by 5 bases and J by 5 bases, leaving 15 bases between them. This CDR3 has 14 residues. Written as DNA, the CDR3 is TGTGCCAGCAGCAGGGATAGGGGAAGGACTGAAGCTTTCTTT. This encodes CASSRDRGRTEAFF.

This rearrangement joins TRBV7-9 to TRBJ2-3; D may be TRBD1 (5 bases). CDR1 is SEHNR and CDR2 is FQNEAQ in the germline V gene (reference sequence). Trimming cost V 7 bases and J 8 bases, with 13 bases left between them. This CDR3 region has 12 residues. The chain's CDR3 is CASTPQGRTQYF. The CDR3 region has the DNA TGTGCCAGCACCCCCCAGGGCCGTACGCAGTATTTT.

The J gene is TRBJ1-5, the V gene TRBV7-9, with no clear D. Trimming left V 3 bases short and J 4 bases short, with 4 bases between. CDR1 is SEHNR, CDR2 FQNEAQ, per germline (reference sequence). The CDR3 loop spans 12 amino acids. Here the CDR3 reads CASSFVNQPQHF. The CDR3 DNA follows: TGTGCCAGCAGCTTTGTAAATCAGCCCCAGCATTTT. Supplemented by reference TRBV7-9 and TRBJ1-5, the full variable domain reads DTGVSQNPRHKITKRGQNVTFRCDPISEHNRLYWYRQTLGQGPEFLTYFQNEAQLEKSRLLSDRFSAERPKGSFSTLEIQRTEQGDSAMYLCASSFVNQPQHFGDGTRLSIL.

The chain carries TRBV6-2 or TRBV6-3 and TRBJ2-3; no reliable D call. The CDR3 is 13 residues long. Trimming left V 0 bases short and J 9 bases short, with 10 bases between. The germline CDR1 and CDR2 sequences are MNHEY and SVGEGT. The CDR3 sequence: CASSYSVRRTQYF. CDR3 coding DNA: TGTGCCAGCAGTTACTCGGTGAGGCGCACGCAGTATTTT.

This clone occurred a few times. The chain has TRBV6-5 and TRBJ1-2; D might be TRBD1 (5 bases). The V gene lost 8 bases and the J gene lost 8 bases, with 21 bases spanning the gap. Germline V lookup: CDR1 MNHEY, CDR2 SVGAGI. This CDR3 spans 14 amino acids. CDR3 nucleotides: TGTGCCAGCCTCGAAGGGGCCCCGAGGCAGGGCTACACCTTC. Translated: CASLEGAPRQGYTF.

The chain combines TRBV28 with TRBJ1-4; D perhaps matches TRBD1 (6 bases). The V gene lost 6 bases and the J gene lost 4 bases, with 6 bases spanning the gap. The CDR3 consists of 12 residues. Germline V gene data show CDR1 as MDHEN and CDR2 as SYDVKM. This CDR3 is CASRQGNEKLFF. The DNA of the CDR3 is TGTGCCAGCAGACAGGGTAATGAAAAACTGTTTTTT. Combining the CDR3 with reference TRBV28 and TRBJ1-4 gives the whole variable domain DVKVTQSSRYLVKRTGEKVFLECVQDMDHENMFWYRQDPGLGLRLIYFSYDVKMKEKGDIPEGYSVSREKKERFSLILESASTNQTSMYLCASRQGNEKLFFGSGTQLSVL.

This chain joins TRBV27 and TRBJ1-1, with D perhaps TRBD1 (5 bases). V shed 5 bases and J shed 0 bases, with 10 bases lying between them. Germline-derived CDR1 and CDR2 are MNHEY and SMNVEV (reference sequence). CDR3 length: 14 residues. The CDR3 nucleotides read TGTGCCAGCAGTCCTAGACAGCTGAACACTGAAGCTTTCTTT. Its protein is CASSPRQLNTEAFF.

The CDR3 nucleotides are TGTGCCAGCTCACCATATAGCGCAGGGGACTCACCCCTCCACTTT. Its translation is CASSPYSAGDSPLHF. The chain carries TRBV18 and TRBJ1-6, with TRBD1 as a possible D gene (6 bases). Trimming shortened V by 2 bases and J by 10 bases, and 15 bases separated the two germline ends. CDR3 size: 15 residues. The germline gives CDR1 KGHSH, CDR2 LQKENI.

This clone was seen a handful of times. V and J are TRBV7-8 and TRBJ2-1, with 11 bases fitting TRBD2. The trim removed 1 base at V and 6 bases at J, leaving 2 bases unmatched. The CDR3 extends over 15 amino acids. The germline gives CDR1 SGHVS, CDR2 FQNEAQ. CDR3 region: CASSLVAGGLNEQFF. The CDR3 DNA reads as TGTGCCAGCAGCTTAGTAGCGGGGGGGCTCAATGAGCAGTTCTTC.

This sequence joins TRBV11-2 and TRBJ2-5, with 12 nucleotides matching TRBD2. The germline CDR1 and CDR2 sequences are SGHAT and FQNNGV. J gave up 2 bases and V 5 bases, and 12 bases lay outside the gene matches. CDR3 length: 18 residues. The CDR3: CASSLPGGLAGRQETQYF. Here the CDR3 DNA reads TGTGCCAGCAGCCTCCCGGGTGGACTAGCGGGACGACAAGAGACCCAGTACTTC.

The chain has TRBV6-1 and TRBJ1-3; perhaps TRBD1 as D (6 bases). The ends were cut back, 3 bases at V and 2 bases at J, with 17 bases in the middle. CDR1 and CDR2 (germline): MNHNS, SASEGT. The CDR3 is made up of 17 amino acids. The CDR3 bases are TGTGCCAGCAGTGACCTAAGGGGGATACGAACTGGAAACACCATATATTTT. This encodes CASSDLRGIRTGNTIYF.

The genes are TRBV5-4 and TRBJ2-7; 9 bases line up with TRBD1. The germline CDR1 and CDR2 sequences are SGHNT and YYREEE (reference sequence). This CDR3 has 13 residues. Trimming took 4 bases from V and 5 from J; bases not matched to a gene: 4. CDR3 residues: CASSRGQGDEQYV. CDR3 coding DNA: TGTGCCAGCAGCCGGGGACAGGGCGACGAGCAGTACGTC.

The chain couples TRBV28 to TRBJ1-2; D may be TRBD1 (6 bases). CDR3 length equals 13 residues. Germline V gives CDR1 MDHEN, CDR2 SYDVKM. Here the CDR3 DNA reads TGTGCAGCGGGGGCCGTTGCTAACTATGGCTACACCTTC. This encodes CAAGAVANYGYTF.

The V call is TRBV2, the J call TRBJ2-7, with D unclear. The V gene's germline CDR1 is SNHLY and CDR2 FYNNEI. The CDR3 consists of 12 residues. V lost 10 bases to trimming and J lost 4 bases, with 14 bases between them. The CDR3 DNA sequence: TGTGCCACCTCGCGGCCTTTTTACGAGCAGTACTTC. Translation: CATSRPFYEQYF.

This clone was seen a handful of times. The chain employs TRBV2 and TRBJ1-1, with 8 bases aligning to TRBD1. In germline, CDR1 is SNHLY, CDR2 FYNNEI. The CDR3 is 13 residues long. The trim removed 6 bases at V and 3 bases at J, leaving 3 bases unmatched. DNA of the CDR3: TGTGCCAGCAGGAGGACAGGGTACACTGAAGCTTTCTTT. Its translation: CASRRTGYTEAFF.

The gene calls are TRBV3-1 (or the pseudogene TRBV3-2) and TRBJ1-1; D possibly corresponds to TRBD1 (5 bases). The CDR3 totals 13 residues. The germline V gene encodes CDR1 LGHDT and CDR2 YNNKEL (reference sequence). V was pared by 8 bases and J by 4 bases, with 14 bases between. CDR3 sequence: CASREGKGTEAFF. The CDR3, as DNA: TGTGCCAGCCGGGAGGGGAAGGGCACTGAAGCTTTCTTT.

The V and J genes are TRBV6-6 and TRBJ1-2; no reliable D call. The CDR3 contains 13 residues. The germline gives CDR1 MNHNY, CDR2 SVGAGI (reference sequence). The V and J ends lost 4 bases and 4 bases respectively, with 10 bases between them. CDR3 loop: CASSFEGSYGYTF. The CDR3 nucleotides are TGTGCCAGCAGTTTTGAGGGATCCTATGGCTACACCTTC.

The chain joins TRBV5-4 to TRBJ2-1; 8 nucleotides line up with TRBD2. J lost 8 bases, V lost 0 bases, and 4 bases had no gene match. This CDR3 region has 14 residues. Germline V gene sequence: CDR1 SGHNT, CDR2 YYREEE (reference sequence). The CDR3 nucleotides read TGTGCCAGCAGCTTGGGCGGGGGGCCGGATGAGCAGTTCTTC. Its translation: CASSLGGGPDEQFF.

The genes are TRBV10-2 and TRBJ2-6; D is possibly TRBD1 (5 bases). Germline CDR1 reads WSHSY; CDR2 reads SAAADI. The CDR3 loop spans 16 amino acids. Trimming took off 0 bases at V and 4 bases at J, with 10 bases between the two ends. CDR3 amino acids: CASSESTAAGANVLTF. CDR3 nucleotide sequence: TGCGCCAGCAGTGAGTCGACAGCTGCCGGGGCCAACGTCCTGACTTTC.

The chain uses TRBV19 and TRBJ2-2; 13 nucleotides line up with TRBD2. This CDR3 spans 18 amino acids. From germline, CDR1 is LNHDA and CDR2 SQIVND (reference sequence). V lost 2 bases to trimming and J lost 0 bases; unmatched junction nucleotides: 3. CDR3 sequence reads: CASSILGLAGSNTGELFF. CDR3 nucleotide sequence: TGTGCCAGTAGTATATTGGGACTAGCGGGGTCGAACACCGGGGAGCTGTTTTTT.

The CDR3 sequence: CASSLEGGTSGPNLQYF. The DNA for the CDR3 is TGCGCCAGCAGCTTGGAGGGCGGGACTAGCGGGCCGAATCTGCAGTATTTT. This chain joins TRBV5-1 and TRBJ2-3; 12 bases fit TRBD2. Germline V gene sequence: CDR1 SGHRS, CDR2 YFSETQ. The CDR3 is 17 residues long. The junction had 13 bases not matched to a gene; V was cut back by 0 bases and J by 11 bases.